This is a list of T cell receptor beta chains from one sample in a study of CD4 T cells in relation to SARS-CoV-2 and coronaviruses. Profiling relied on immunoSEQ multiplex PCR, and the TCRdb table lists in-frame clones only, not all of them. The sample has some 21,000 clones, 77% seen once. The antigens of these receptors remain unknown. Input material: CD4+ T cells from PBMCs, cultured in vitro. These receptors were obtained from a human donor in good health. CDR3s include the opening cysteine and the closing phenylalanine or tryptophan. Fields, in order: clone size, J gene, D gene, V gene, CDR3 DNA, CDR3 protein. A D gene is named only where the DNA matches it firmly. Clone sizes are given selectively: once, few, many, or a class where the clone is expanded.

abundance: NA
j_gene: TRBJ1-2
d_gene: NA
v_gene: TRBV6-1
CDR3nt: TGTGCCAGCAGTGAAGGGACAGTGGATGGCTACACCTTC
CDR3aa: CASSEGTVDGYTF

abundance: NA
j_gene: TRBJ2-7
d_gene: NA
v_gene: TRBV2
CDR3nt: TGTGCCAGCAGTGTGCGTGGGTACGAGCAGTACTTC
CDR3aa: CASSVRGYEQYF

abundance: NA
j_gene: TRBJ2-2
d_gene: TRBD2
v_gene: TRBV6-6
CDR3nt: TGTGCCAGCAGAGTAGCGGGGGGTCCCACCGGGGAGCTGTTTTTT
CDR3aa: CASRVAGGPTGELFF

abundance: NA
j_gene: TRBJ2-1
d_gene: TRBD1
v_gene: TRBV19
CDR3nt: TGTGCCAGTAGACCGACAGGGTATGAGCAGTTCTTC
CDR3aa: CASRPTGYEQFF

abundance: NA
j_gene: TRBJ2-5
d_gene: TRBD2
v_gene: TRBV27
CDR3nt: TGTGCCAGCAGTCGGGCTAGCGGGGGCCAAGAGACCCAGTACTTC
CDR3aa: CASSRASGGQETQYF

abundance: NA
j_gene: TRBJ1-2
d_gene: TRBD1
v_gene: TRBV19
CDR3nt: TGTGCCAGTAGGACGGACAGGACTAACTATGGCTACACCTTC
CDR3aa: CASRTDRTNYGYTF

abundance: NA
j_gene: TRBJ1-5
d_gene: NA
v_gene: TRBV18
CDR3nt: TGTGCCAGCTCACCAACCCAGGGAAGGCAGCCCCAGCATTTT
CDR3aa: CASSPTQGRQPQHF

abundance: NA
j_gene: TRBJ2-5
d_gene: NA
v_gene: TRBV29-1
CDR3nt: TGCAGCACCCGTCGGGAGACCCAGTACTTC
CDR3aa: CSTRRETQYF

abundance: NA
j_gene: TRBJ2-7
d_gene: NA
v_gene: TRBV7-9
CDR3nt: TGTGCCAGCAGCTCTGGTCGGGCCTACGAGCAGTACTTC
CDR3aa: CASSSGRAYEQYF

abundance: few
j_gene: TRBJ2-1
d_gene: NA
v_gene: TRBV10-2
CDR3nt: TGCGCCAGCAGTGAGAGAGTGGGGGCCAATGAGCAGTTCTTC
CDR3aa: CASSERVGANEQFF

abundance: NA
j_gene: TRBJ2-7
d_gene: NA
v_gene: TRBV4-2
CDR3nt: TGTGCCAGCAGCCAAGAAGGAGGCATGAGCGAGCAGTACTTC
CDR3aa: CASSQEGGMSEQYF

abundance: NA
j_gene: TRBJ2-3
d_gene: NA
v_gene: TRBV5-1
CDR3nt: TGCGCCAGCGAAGGGGGGGGCCTTCCTCGAGCGGATACGCAGTATTTT
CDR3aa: CASEGGGLPRADTQYF

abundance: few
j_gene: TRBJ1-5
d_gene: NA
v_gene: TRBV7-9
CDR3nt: TGTGCCAGCAGCCCCGGGGCAGCTAGCAATCAGCCCCAGCATTTT
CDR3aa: CASSPGAASNQPQHF

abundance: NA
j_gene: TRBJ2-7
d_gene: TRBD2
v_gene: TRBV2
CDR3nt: TGTGCCAGCAGTGGGGCATCTGGACTAGCGGACTCCTACGAGCAGTACTTC
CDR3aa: CASSGASGLADSYEQYF

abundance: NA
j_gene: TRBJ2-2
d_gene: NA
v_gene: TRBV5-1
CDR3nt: TGCGCCAGCAGCTTGCCCGGGGGAGGCGGGGAGCTGTTTTTT
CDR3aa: CASSLPGGGGELFF

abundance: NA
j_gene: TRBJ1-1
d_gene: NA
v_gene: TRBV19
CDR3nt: TGTGCCAGTAGTTTTACAGGGAACACTGAAGCTTTCTTT
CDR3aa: CASSFTGNTEAFF

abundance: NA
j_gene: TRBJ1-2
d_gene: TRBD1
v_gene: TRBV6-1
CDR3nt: TGTGCCAGCAAAGATGAGACAGGGCGCTATGGCTACACCTTC
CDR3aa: CASKDETGRYGYTF

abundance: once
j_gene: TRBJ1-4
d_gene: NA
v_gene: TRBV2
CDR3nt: TGTGCCAGCAGTGACGAATCCGACGGAAAACTGTTTTTT
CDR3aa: CASSDESDGKLFF

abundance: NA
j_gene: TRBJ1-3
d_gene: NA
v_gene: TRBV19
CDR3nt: TGTGCCAGTAGTATCAGGGCTGGAAACACCATATATTTT
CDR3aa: CASSIRAGNTIYF

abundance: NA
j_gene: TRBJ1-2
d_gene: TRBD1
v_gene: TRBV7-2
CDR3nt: TGTGCCAGCAGCTTAGCGGAAGGGACAGGGGGTGGCTACACCTTC
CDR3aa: CASSLAEGTGGGYTF

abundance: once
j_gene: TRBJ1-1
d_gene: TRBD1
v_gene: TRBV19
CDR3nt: TGTGCCAGTAGTCCCTCCGGGACAGCCTATCGCACTGAAGCTTTCTTT
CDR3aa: CASSPSGTAYRTEAFF

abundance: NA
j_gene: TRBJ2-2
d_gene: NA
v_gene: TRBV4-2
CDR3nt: TGTGCCAGCAGCCAAGAACCAGGGGCGAACACCGGGGAGCTGTTTTTT
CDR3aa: CASSQEPGANTGELFF

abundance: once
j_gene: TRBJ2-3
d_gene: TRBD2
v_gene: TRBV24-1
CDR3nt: TGTGCCACCAGTGACCGGGGGGGCACAGATACGCAGTATTTT
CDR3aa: CATSDRGGTDTQYF

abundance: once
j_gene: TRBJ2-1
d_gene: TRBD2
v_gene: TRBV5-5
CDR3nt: TGTGCCAGCAGCTTGGGCGGGAGGGGGTCCTACAATGAGCAGTTCTTC
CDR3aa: CASSLGGRGSYNEQFF

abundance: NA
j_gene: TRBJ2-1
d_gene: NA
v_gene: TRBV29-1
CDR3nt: TGCAGCGTTGTTGGCAGGGGAACCTCCTACAATGAGCAGTTCTTC
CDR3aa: CSVVGRGTSYNEQFF

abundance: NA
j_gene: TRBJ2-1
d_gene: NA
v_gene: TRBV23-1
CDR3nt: TGCGCCAGCATTGAAACTGTGAACAATGAGCAGTTCTTC
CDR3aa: CASIETVNNEQFF

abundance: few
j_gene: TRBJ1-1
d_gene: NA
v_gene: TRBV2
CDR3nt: TGTGCCAGCAGTGAATGGGAGAACACTGAAGCTTTCTTT
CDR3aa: CASSEWENTEAFF

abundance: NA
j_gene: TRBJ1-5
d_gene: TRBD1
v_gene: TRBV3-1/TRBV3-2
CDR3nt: TGTGCCAGCAGCCAAGGATCCCCAGGACAGGGGGTGAATCAGCCCCAGCATTTT
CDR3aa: CASSQGSPGQGVNQPQHF

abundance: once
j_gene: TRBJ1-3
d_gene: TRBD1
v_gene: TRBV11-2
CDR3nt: TGTGCCAGCAGCCCGACAGGGGTAGCTGGAAACACCATATATTTT
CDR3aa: CASSPTGVAGNTIYF

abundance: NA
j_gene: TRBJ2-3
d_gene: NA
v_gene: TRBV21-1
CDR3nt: TGTGCCAGCAGCAAGGGCGCGATACCGTGTACAGATACGCAGTATTTT
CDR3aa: CASSKGAIPCTDTQYF

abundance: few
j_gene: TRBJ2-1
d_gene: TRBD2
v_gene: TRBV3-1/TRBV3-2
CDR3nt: TGTGCCAGCAGCCAAGGGACTAGAGTCGGTGGGGAGCAGTTCTTC
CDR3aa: CASSQGTRVGGEQFF

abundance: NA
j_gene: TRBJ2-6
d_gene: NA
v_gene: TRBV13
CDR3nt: TGTGCCAGCAGCTTCCCAACAGGCTCTGGGGCCAACGTCCTGACTTTC
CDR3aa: CASSFPTGSGANVLTF

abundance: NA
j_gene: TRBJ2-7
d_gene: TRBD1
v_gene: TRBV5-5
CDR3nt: TGTGCCAGCAGCAGAACCGGGACAGATTCCTACGAGCAGTACTTC
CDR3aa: CASSRTGTDSYEQYF

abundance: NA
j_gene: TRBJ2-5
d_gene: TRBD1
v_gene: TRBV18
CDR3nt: TGTGCCAGCTCCCTTCAAGCCCCAGGGGGTAACCGCCAAGAGACCCAGTACTTC
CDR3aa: CASSLQAPGGNRQETQYF

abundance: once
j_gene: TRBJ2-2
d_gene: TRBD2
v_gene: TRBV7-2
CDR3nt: TGTGCCAGCAGCTTAGCGCTAGCGGGGAACACCGGGGAGCTGTTTTTT
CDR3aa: CASSLALAGNTGELFF

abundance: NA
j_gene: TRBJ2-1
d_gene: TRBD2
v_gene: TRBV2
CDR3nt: TGTGCCAGCAGTCAACTTTCTAGCGGGGGGGCCAATGAGCAGTTCTTC
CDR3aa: CASSQLSSGGANEQFF

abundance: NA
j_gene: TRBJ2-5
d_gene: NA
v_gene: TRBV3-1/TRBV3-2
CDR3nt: TGTGCCAGCAGCCAACCTTTGGGGGCGGGAGAGACCCAGTACTTC
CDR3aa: CASSQPLGAGETQYF

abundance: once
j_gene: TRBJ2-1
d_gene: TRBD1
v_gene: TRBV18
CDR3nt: TGTGCCAGCTCACCCGGGACAGGGGGCGCCGTAAATGAGCAGTTCTTC
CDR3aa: CASSPGTGGAVNEQFF

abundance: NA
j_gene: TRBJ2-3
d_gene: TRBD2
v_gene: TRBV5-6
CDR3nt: TGTGCCAGCAGCGCACTAGCGGGGGGGATCACAGATACGCAGTATTTT
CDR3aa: CASSALAGGITDTQYF

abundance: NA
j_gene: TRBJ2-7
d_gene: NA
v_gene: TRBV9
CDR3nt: TGTGCCAGCAGCGTAGATGGCGGGGACTACGAGCAGTACTTC
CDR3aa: CASSVDGGDYEQYF

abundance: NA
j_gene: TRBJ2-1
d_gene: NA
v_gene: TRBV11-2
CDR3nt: TGTGCCAGCAGCTTAGAGGTTAGACAGGTTGAGCAGTTCTTC
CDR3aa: CASSLEVRQVEQFF

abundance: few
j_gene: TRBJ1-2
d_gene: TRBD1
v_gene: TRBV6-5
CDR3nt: TGTGCCAGCAGTGACTCCGGGACAGTGCCCCATGGCTACACCTTC
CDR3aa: CASSDSGTVPHGYTF

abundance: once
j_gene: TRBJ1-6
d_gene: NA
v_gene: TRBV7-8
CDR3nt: TGTGCCAGCAGCTTAAATCTGGGTAATTCACCCCTCCACTTT
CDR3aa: CASSLNLGNSPLHF

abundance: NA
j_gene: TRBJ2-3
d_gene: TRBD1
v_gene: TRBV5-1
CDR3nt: TGCGCCAGCAGCCCACGGGCAGGGGGCCCCACAGATACGCAGTATTTT
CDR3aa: CASSPRAGGPTDTQYF

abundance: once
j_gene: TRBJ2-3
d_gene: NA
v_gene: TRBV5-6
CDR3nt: TGTGCCAGCAGCTTGATGGCGGAGGGGACAGATACGCAGTATTTT
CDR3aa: CASSLMAEGTDTQYF

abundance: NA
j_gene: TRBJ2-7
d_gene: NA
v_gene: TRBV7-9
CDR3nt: TGTGCCAGCAGCTTCTTGCAGGGAATAAAGTACGAGCAGTACTTC
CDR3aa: CASSFLQGIKYEQYF

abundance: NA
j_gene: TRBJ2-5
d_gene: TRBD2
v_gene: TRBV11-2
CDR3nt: TGTGCCAGCAGCCAGGGCGGGGGTCGGGAGACCCAGTACTTC
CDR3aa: CASSQGGGRETQYF

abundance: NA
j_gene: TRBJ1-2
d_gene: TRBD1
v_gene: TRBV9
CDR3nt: TGTGCCAGCAGCGTAGCCTGGACAGGGGCTGACGGCTACACCTTC
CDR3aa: CASSVAWTGADGYTF

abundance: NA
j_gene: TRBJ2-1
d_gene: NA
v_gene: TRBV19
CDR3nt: TGTGCCAGTAGTTCGCAGGGGGGTGAGCAGTTCTTC
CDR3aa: CASSSQGGEQFF

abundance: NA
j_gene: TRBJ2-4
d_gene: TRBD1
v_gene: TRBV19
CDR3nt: TGTGCCAGTAGTATAGGCCCAGGGGGACAATCCATTCAGTACTTC
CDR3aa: CASSIGPGGQSIQYF

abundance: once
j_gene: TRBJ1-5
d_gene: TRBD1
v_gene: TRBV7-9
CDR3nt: TGTGCCAGCAGCACAGGGGCGGGAGATCAGCCCCAGCATTTT
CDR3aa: CASSTGAGDQPQHF

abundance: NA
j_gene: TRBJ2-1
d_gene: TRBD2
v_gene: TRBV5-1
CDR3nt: TGCGCCAGCAGCGGGACTAGCGGGATTTCCTACAATGAGCAGTTCTTC
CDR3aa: CASSGTSGISYNEQFF

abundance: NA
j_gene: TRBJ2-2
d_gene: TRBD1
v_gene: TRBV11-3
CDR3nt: TGTGCCAGCAGCATCGGACAGGGAACGAACACCGGGGAGCTGTTTTTT
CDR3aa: CASSIGQGTNTGELFF

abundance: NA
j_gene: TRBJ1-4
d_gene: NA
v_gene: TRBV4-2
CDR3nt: TGTGCCAGCAGCCATTACACCCGAGGTGAAAAACTGTTTTTT
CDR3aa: CASSHYTRGEKLFF

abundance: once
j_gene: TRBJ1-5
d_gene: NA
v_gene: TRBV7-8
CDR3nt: TGTGCCAGCAGCCAATATAGCAATCAGCCCCAGCATTTT
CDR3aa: CASSQYSNQPQHF

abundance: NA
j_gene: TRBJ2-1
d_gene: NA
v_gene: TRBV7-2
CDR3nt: TGTGCCAGCAGCTTAAATATAGGCGAGGCATATGTGCAGTTCTTC
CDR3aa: CASSLNIGEAYVQFF

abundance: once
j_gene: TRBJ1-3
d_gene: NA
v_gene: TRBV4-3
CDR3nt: TGCGCCAGCAGCCAAAACATCGTCGTCTCTGGAAACACCATATATTTT
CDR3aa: CASSQNIVVSGNTIYF

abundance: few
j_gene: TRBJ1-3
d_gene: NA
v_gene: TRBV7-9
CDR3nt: TGTGCCAGCAGCTCCTGGGACGTCTCTGGAAACACCATATATTTT
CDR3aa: CASSSWDVSGNTIYF

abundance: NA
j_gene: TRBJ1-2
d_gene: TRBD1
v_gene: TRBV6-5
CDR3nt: TGTGCCAGCAGTTCGAGGGACAGGGGGAACTATGGCTACACCTTC
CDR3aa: CASSSRDRGNYGYTF